This T cell receptor (beta chain) was obtained from a study of immune heterogeneity within non-small cell lung tumors. Germline V gene data show CDR1 as SEHNR and CDR2 as FQNEAQ (reference sequence). The CDR3 runs 11 residues. The V gene lost 3 bases and the J gene lost 4 bases, with 2 bases spanning the gap. Regarding the study as a whole: Recurrence of the same dominant CDR3 beta clonotypes was seen across tumor sites within a patient, and site-unique high-frequency clones were present alongside them.

Bulk tumor genomic DNA (around 600 ng per sample) served as template. Multiple widely separated biopsies were taken from each primary tumor at surgery. Curative operations were performed on patients who had untreated, newly diagnosed non-small cell lung cancer. With regard to this clonotype: Its antigen is not known.

TCR beta CDR3 was amplified by multiplex PCR using 32 V and 13 J primers. TCRdb reanalysed the multiplex PCR reads using MiXCR and keeps one entry per CDR3 protein. The sample yields approximately 2,000 distinct CDR3 sequences, approximately 42% seen once. The sequenced sample was lung tumor tissue. This TCR was sampled from a man in his 70s with non-small cell lung cancer. The chain combines TRBV7-9 with TRBJ2-3; D gene uncertain. Here the CDR3 DNA reads TGTGCCAGCAGCTTCCCAGATACGCAGTATTTT. As protein: CASSFPDTQYF.